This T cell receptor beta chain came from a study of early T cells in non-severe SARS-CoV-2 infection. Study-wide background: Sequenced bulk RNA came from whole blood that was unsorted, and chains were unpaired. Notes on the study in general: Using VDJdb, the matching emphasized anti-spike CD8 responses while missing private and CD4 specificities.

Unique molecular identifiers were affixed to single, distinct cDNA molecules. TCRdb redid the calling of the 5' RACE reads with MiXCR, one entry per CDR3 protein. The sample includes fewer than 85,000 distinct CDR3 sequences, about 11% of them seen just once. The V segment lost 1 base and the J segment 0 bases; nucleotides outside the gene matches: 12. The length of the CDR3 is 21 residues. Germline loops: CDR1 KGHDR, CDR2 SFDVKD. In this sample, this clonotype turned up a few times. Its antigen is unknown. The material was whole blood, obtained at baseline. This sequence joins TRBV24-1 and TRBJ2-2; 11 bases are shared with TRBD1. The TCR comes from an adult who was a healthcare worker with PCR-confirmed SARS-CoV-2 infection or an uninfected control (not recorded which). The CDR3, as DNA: TGTGCCACCAGTGATTTAATTGGGACAGGGGGACGATTGACGAACACCGGGGAGCTGTTTTTT. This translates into CATSDLIGTGGRLTNTGELFF.